The rows below give T cell receptor beta chains drawn from one sample of a study of Tregs in tolerant kidney transplant recipients. Assay: immunoSEQ multiplex PCR; the TCRdb copy retains only in-frame clones and omits some. This sample carries nearly 95,000 clones, more than 85% of them seen once, and the ten largest clones take approximately 0.5%. The sequenced sample was CD4+ T cells from blood, obtained before the transplant. All receptors come from a human donor who received a combined kidney and bone marrow transplant. CDR3s include the opening cysteine and the closing phenylalanine or tryptophan. D genes are given only for firm matches. Clone size is given for some rows only: seen once, a few or many times, or a class if the clone is expanded.

d_call j_call clone_size v_call cdr3_aa cdr3_nt
- TRBJ1-2 - TRBV5-5 CASSLGAGVGYTF TGTGCCAGCAGCTTGGGGGCAGGGGTTGGCTACACCTTC
TRBD1 TRBJ1-1 - TRBV6-5 CASSQQGALRLRAFF TGTGCCAGCAGTCAACAGGGGGCGTTGCGCCTAAGGGCTTTCTTT
TRBD1 TRBJ2-1 - TRBV11-3 CASRPQGDFVNEQFF TGTGCCAGCAGACCACAGGGGGACTTTGTAAATGAGCAGTTCTTC
- TRBJ1-3 once TRBV30 CAWSERNTIYF TGTGCCTGGAGCGAGAGGAACACCATATATTTT
- TRBJ1-6 - TRBV6-6 CASIKGESYNSPLHF TGTGCCAGCATTAAGGGGGAATCCTATAATTCACCCCTCCACTTT
TRBD2 TRBJ2-5 - TRBV19 CASAGASGRQETQYF TGTGCCAGCGCCGGGGCTAGCGGCCGACAAGAGACCCAGTACTTC
TRBD2 TRBJ2-3 - TRBV5-1 CASSMGLAGGIDTQYF TGCGCCAGCAGCATGGGACTAGCGGGAGGTATAGATACGCAGTATTTT
TRBD1 TRBJ1-1 - TRBV7-9 CASSLRGRNLNTEAFF TGTGCCAGCAGCTTGAGGGGGCGAAATTTGAACACTGAAGCTTTCTTT
TRBD1 TRBJ1-5 - TRBV6-1 CASSETGDSNQPQHF TGTGCCAGCAGTGAGACAGGGGACAGCAATCAGCCCCAGCATTTT
- TRBJ2-3 - TRBV4-2 CASSQELAGSTDTQYF TGTGCCAGCAGCCAAGAGCTGGCGGGGAGCACAGATACGCAGTATTTT
- TRBJ1-1 - TRBV2 CASIVGAGTEAFF TGTGCCAGCATAGTGGGGGCAGGGACTGAAGCTTTCTTT
TRBD2 TRBJ2-4 - TRBV27 CASSLRTSSAKNIQYF TGTGCCAGCAGTTTAAGGACTAGCTCGGCCAAAAACATTCAGTACTTC
- TRBJ2-7 once TRBV5-6 CASSFSGREQYF TGTGCCAGCAGCTTTTCGGGTCGCGAGCAGTACTTC
TRBD1 TRBJ2-7 - TRBV11-1 CASSIFRGTSYEQYF TGTGCCAGCAGTATATTCAGGGGGACCTCCTACGAGCAGTACTTC
- TRBJ2-5 - TRBV7-2 CASSLVRNQETQYF TGTGCCAGCAGCTTAGTGAGAAACCAAGAGACCCAGTACTTC
TRBD1 TRBJ1-1 - TRBV27 CASSLYRGGTEAFF TGTGCCAGCAGTCTTTACAGGGGAGGCACTGAAGCTTTCTTT
- TRBJ1-2 - TRBV5-4 CASSASRVSYGYTF TGTGCCAGCAGCGCCTCGAGGGTTTCCTATGGCTACACCTTC
- TRBJ2-3 once TRBV29-1 CSLQRVATDTQYF TGCAGCCTACAGCGGGTGGCCACAGATACGCAGTATTTT
TRBD2 TRBJ2-7 - TRBV28 CASTQGLKNYEQYF TGTGCCAGCACGCAGGGACTAAAAAACTACGAGCAGTACTTC
- TRBJ2-1 - TRBV6-6 CASSSSSLRFF TGTGCCAGCAGTTCCTCTAGCTTACGGTTCTTC
TRBD1 TRBJ1-2 - TRBV11-3 CASSLDGGTGKGYTF TGTGCCAGCAGCTTAGATGGCGGGACAGGCAAGGGCTACACCTTC
TRBD1 TRBJ1-1 - TRBV7-9 CASSLGDRVQDTEAFF TGTGCCAGCAGCTTAGGGGACAGGGTCCAAGACACTGAAGCTTTCTTT
- TRBJ1-6 - TRBV19 CASSIGGGESPLHF TGTGCCAGTAGTATCGGGGGGGGCGAATCCCCCCTCCACTTT
TRBD1 TRBJ1-1 - TRBV19 CASTNRGLGTEAFF TGTGCCAGTACCAATAGGGGGCTGGGGACTGAAGCTTTCTTT
TRBD2 TRBJ2-1 - TRBV14 CASSQFLGTSRLEQFF TGTGCCAGCAGCCAGTTCCTGGGGACTAGCCGTCTTGAGCAGTTCTTC
TRBD2 TRBJ2-1 - TRBV7-2 CASSKGAGGREQFF TGTGCCAGCAGCAAAGGGGCGGGAGGCAGGGAGCAGTTCTTC
TRBD2 TRBJ2-5 once TRBV10-3 CAISELTGGQETQYF TGTGCCATCAGTGAGCTTACGGGGGGCCAAGAGACCCAGTACTTC
- TRBJ1-2 - TRBV6-5 CASSYYQAGLYGYTF TGTGCCAGCAGTTACTATCAGGCCGGCCTCTATGGCTACACCTTC
TRBD1 TRBJ1-2 - TRBV28 CASSTDRGGYGYTF TGTGCCAGCAGTACCGACAGGGGCGGCTATGGCTACACCTTC
TRBD2 TRBJ2-7 - TRBV15 CATSRGLAGYEQYF TGTGCCACCAGCAGAGGGCTAGCGGGGTACGAGCAGTACTTC
- TRBJ2-2 - TRBV6-5 CASSKNTGELFF TGTGCCAGCAGCAAGAACACCGGGGAGCTGTTTTTT
TRBD2 TRBJ2-2 - TRBV7-9 CASSFLAGAGELFF TGTGCCAGCAGCTTCCTAGCGGGAGCCGGGGAGCTGTTTTTT
- TRBJ1-1 once TRBV5-4 CASSSLDGSMNTEAFF TGTGCCAGCAGTTCGCTGGACGGGAGCATGAACACTGAAGCTTTCTTT
- TRBJ2-1 - TRBV5-1 CASSLDPGAEYNEQFF TGCGCCAGCAGCTTGGATCCGGGAGCGGAATACAATGAGCAGTTCTTC
- TRBJ1-1 - TRBV7-9 CASSLRGNTEAFF TGTGCCAGCAGCCTCAGGGGGAACACTGAAGCTTTCTTT
- TRBJ2-7 - TRBV5-1 CASSLGQSYEQYF TGCGCCAGCAGCTTGGGACAGAGCTACGAGCAGTACTTC
- TRBJ2-5 - TRBV7-2 CASSLAPRVQETQYF TGTGCCAGCAGCTTAGCGCCGCGGGTACAAGAGACCCAGTACTTC
TRBD2 TRBJ2-3 - TRBV6-4 CASSDSSSGGPDTQYF TGTGCCAGCAGTGACTCGTCTAGCGGGGGCCCAGATACGCAGTATTTT
- TRBJ1-2 - TRBV29-1 CSADHLGGYTF TGCAGCGCTGACCATCTAGGCGGCTACACCTTC
- TRBJ2-7 - TRBV21-1 CASSSPWRIRYEQYF TGTGCCAGCAGCTCCCCGTGGAGGATCCGCTACGAGCAGTACTTC
TRBD1 TRBJ1-4 - TRBV19 CASSILDRENEKLFF TGTGCCAGTAGTATCCTGGACAGGGAAAATGAAAAACTGTTTTTT
- TRBJ1-1 - TRBV5-4 CASSPHSKQGMNTEAFF TGTGCCAGCAGCCCTCACTCGAAACAGGGAATGAACACTGAAGCTTTCTTT
TRBD1 TRBJ2-3 once TRBV5-1 CASRYRGLPDTQYF TGCGCCAGCAGGTACAGGGGTCTCCCAGATACGCAGTATTTT
- TRBJ2-3 - TRBV14 CASSQEIPIDTQYF TGTGCCAGCAGCCAAGAAATCCCTATAGATACGCAGTATTTT
TRBD1 TRBJ1-5 - TRBV27 CASSGRGRTGQPQHF TGTGCCAGCAGCGGCAGGGGGCGCACTGGTCAGCCCCAGCATTTT
- TRBJ2-3 - TRBV7-3 CASSPTLIPLLNTDTQYF TGTGCCAGCAGCCCGACTCTCATCCCCCTTTTGAACACAGATACGCAGTATTTT
TRBD2 TRBJ2-3 - TRBV19 CASSNNGGGGDTQYF TGTGCCAGTAGTAATAACGGGGGGGGAGGTGATACGCAGTATTTT
TRBD1 TRBJ1-1 - TRBV2 CARGDRVDTEAFF TGTGCCAGGGGGGACAGGGTGGACACTGAAGCTTTCTTT
TRBD1 TRBJ1-4 - TRBV18 CASSPGGQGDEKLFF TGTGCCAGCTCACCAGGTGGACAGGGAGATGAAAAACTGTTTTTT
- TRBJ2-3 - TRBV7-6 CASSLESGRDTQYF TGTGCCAGCAGCTTAGAATCGGGGAGAGATACGCAGTATTTT
TRBD1 TRBJ2-5 - TRBV4-3 CASSQAPGQGVETQYF TGCGCCAGCAGCCAAGCCCCGGGACAGGGGGTAGAGACCCAGTACTTC
TRBD2 TRBJ2-3 few TRBV7-2 CASSYRLAGLGTDTQYF TGTGCCAGCAGCTACCGCCTAGCGGGGCTCGGCACAGATACGCAGTATTTT
- TRBJ2-2 - TRBV19 CASSFQGGGELFF TGTGCCAGTAGTTTCCAGGGTGGCGGGGAGCTGTTTTTT
TRBD1 TRBJ1-2 - TRBV16 CASSQWDRGRDYGYTF TGTGCCAGCAGCCAATGGGACAGGGGGCGAGACTATGGCTACACCTTC
- TRBJ1-5 - TRBV5-1 CASSLGEFNQPQHF TGCGCCAGCAGCTTGGGGGAGTTCAATCAGCCCCAGCATTTT
- TRBJ1-2 - TRBV7-8 CASSRRSPGVGGYTF TGTGCCAGCAGCCGTAGGTCCCCAGGGGTGGGAGGCTACACCTTC
TRBD1 TRBJ1-1 - TRBV2 CASTVQGLNTEAFF TGTGCCAGCACCGTACAGGGGCTTAACACTGAAGCTTTCTTT
TRBD1 TRBJ1-2 - TRBV19 CASSISTGNYGYTF TGTGCCAGTAGTATCTCGACAGGGAACTATGGCTACACCTTC
TRBD2 TRBJ2-5 - TRBV7-9 CASSLEDFRLAGVETQYF TGTGCCAGCAGCTTAGAAGACTTTAGACTAGCGGGGGTCGAGACCCAGTACTTC
- TRBJ1-5 - TRBV19 CASSIDPLTSNQPQHF TGTGCCAGTAGTATAGATCCCCTAACCTCCAATCAGCCCCAGCATTTT